This TCR beta chain was identified during a study of cytomegalovirus exposure and HLA in healthy donors. Sequenced by immunoSEQ multiplex PCR; TCRdb stores in-frame clones only, minus some. This sample has tens of thousands of clones, with around 94% found just once. Germline-derived CDR1 and CDR2 are SGHVS and FNYEAQ. Trimming took 2 bases from V and 7 from J; bases not matched to a gene: 13. The CDR3 consists of 16 residues. The receptor comes from a woman aged 18 to 35 in good health and CMV-seropositive. The specimen sequenced was PBMCs. The genes are TRBV7-6 and TRBJ1-1; TRBD1 matches at 7 bases. The CDR3 DNA sequence: TGTGCCAGCAGCTTAAACGCAGGGGGTTATTTGGGTGAAGCTTTCTTT. It translates to CASSLNAGGYLGEAFF.